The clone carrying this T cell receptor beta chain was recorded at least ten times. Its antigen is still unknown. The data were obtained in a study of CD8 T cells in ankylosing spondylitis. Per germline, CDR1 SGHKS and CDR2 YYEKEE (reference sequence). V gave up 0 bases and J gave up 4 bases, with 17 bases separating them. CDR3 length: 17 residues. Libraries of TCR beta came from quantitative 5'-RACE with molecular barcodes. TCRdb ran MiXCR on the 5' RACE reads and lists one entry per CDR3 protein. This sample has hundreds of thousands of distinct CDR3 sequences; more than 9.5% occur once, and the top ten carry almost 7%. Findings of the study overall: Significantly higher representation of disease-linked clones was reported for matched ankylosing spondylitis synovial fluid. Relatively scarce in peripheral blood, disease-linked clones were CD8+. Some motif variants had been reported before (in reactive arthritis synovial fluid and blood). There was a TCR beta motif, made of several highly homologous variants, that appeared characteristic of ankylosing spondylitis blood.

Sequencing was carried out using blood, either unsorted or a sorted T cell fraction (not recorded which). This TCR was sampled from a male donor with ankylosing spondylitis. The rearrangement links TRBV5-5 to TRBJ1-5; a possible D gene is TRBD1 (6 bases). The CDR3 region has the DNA TGTGCCAGCAGCTTGGTGTTTGGGGGGGCTGGTAATCAGCCCCAGCATTTT. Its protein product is CASSLVFGGAGNQPQHF. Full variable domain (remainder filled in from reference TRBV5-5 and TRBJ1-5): DAGVTQSPTHLIKTRGQQVTLRCSPISGHKSVSWYQQVLGQGPQFIFQYYEKEERGRGNFPDRFSARQFPNYSSELNVNALLLGDSALYLCASSLVFGGAGNQPQHFGDGTRLSIL.